This T cell receptor (beta chain) appears in the sequencing data of a study of CD8+ T cells in alopecia areata. Following RNA extraction, reverse transcription yielded cDNA that acted as the sequencing template. Here immunoSEQ multiplex PCR was the method, and the copy in TCRdb shows in-frame clones only, minus some. The sample consists of some 200,000 clones, about 60% of them appearing once. This CDR3 spans 16 amino acids. V was trimmed by 2 bases and J by 0 bases, leaving 13 bases between them. The germline CDR1 and CDR2 sequences are KGHSH and LQKENI. Treatment defined: oral pan-JAK inhibitor, 5-10 mg twice daily.

The chain combines TRBV18 with TRBJ1-2; D is uncertain. The receptor was derived from a human donor with alopecia areata. This material consisted of CD4+ T cells sorted from blood, taken at week 4, from a patient treated with tofacitinib. This chain's CDR3 is CASSPGRPVPNYGYTF. The CDR3 DNA is TGTGCCAGCTCACCAGGGAGGCCGGTTCCTAACTATGGCTACACCTTC.